The 14 T cell receptor beta chains below all came from one sample that was sequenced in a study of blood T cell repertoires in COVID-19. The data were produced by immunoSEQ multiplex PCR, yet TCRdb's version contains in-frame clones alone and is incomplete. The sample carries tens of thousands of clones, 88% recorded once. What was sequenced was peripheral blood. The source is a human donor in a cohort sampled during active COVID-19.

The chain is built from TRBV24-1 and TRBJ2-3, with 11 bases that match TRBD2. The V and J ends lost 7 bases and 6 bases, in that order; junction bases with no gene match: 8. This CDR3 is 15 amino acids long. Per germline, CDR1 KGHDR and CDR2 SFDVKD. CDR3 DNA sequence: TGTGCCACCAGCATAGCGGGAGGGGTAAGGGATACGCAGTATTTT. Translating it yields CATSIAGGVRDTQYF.

The V gene is TRBV6-5, the J gene TRBJ2-7, with 13 positions matching TRBD2. V was clipped by 10 bases and J by 3 bases; unmatched bases: 9. Germline-derived CDR1 and CDR2 are MNHEY and SVGAGI. The CDR3 has 15 amino acids. CDR3 nucleotide sequence: TGTGCCACCTCGGGACTAGCGGGACTAAGCTACGAGCAGTACTTC. This codes for CATSGLAGLSYEQYF.

The chain employs TRBV4-1 and TRBJ1-6; weak D call: TRBD1 (5 bases). This CDR3 contains 17 residues. The V end lost 2 bases, the J end lost 13 bases, and 24 bases lay between the germline ends. The germline CDR1 and CDR2 sequences are MGHRA and YSYEKL. CDR3 nucleotides: TGCGCCAGCAGCCAAACCCGGGAGGGGTTTCCACTTCGGCCCCTCCACTTT. It is translated as CASSQTREGFPLRPLHF.

The chain links TRBV10-3 to TRBJ2-7, with D perhaps TRBD2 (6 bases). Germline CDR1 reads ENHRY; CDR2 reads SYGVKD. The CDR3 is 13 amino acids. V shed 6 bases and J shed 2 bases, with 11 bases lying between them. The CDR3 here is CAIRAGRAYEQYF. The DNA of the CDR3 is TGTGCCATCAGGGCGGGACGCGCCTACGAGCAGTACTTC.

The sample holds a few counts of this clone. The V gene is TRBV24-1, the J gene TRBJ1-5; D gene unclear. This CDR3 is built from 12 residues. Trimming shortened V by 2 bases and J by 6 bases, and 4 bases separated the two germline ends. Germline-derived CDR1 and CDR2 are KGHDR and SFDVKD. The CDR3 nucleotides are TGTGCCACCAGTGATTCGCGTCAGCCCCAGCATTTT. This encodes CATSDSRQPQHF.

This clone was counted once. The chain is built from TRBV19 and TRBJ2-3; 7 nucleotides match TRBD2. The CDR3 spans 13 residues. The V and J ends lost 4 bases and 6 bases, in that order; junction bases with no gene match: 4. CDR1 is LNHDA, CDR2 SQIVND, per germline (reference sequence). The DNA of the CDR3 is TGTGCCAGTAGTAAAGGGGAGGGCGATACGCAGTATTTT. Amino acids: CASSKGEGDTQYF.

The chain is built from TRBV19 and TRBJ2-6; TRBD1 might be the D (6 bases). Germline CDR1 reads LNHDA; CDR2 reads SQIVND (reference sequence). The CDR3 is 15 residues long. The V and J ends lost 7 bases and 0 bases respectively, with 10 bases between them. The CDR3 DNA reads as TGTGCCAGTAATCCACAGGGCTCTGGGGCCAACGTCCTGACTTTC. This encodes CASNPQGSGANVLTF. Combining the CDR3 with reference TRBV19 and TRBJ2-6 gives the whole variable domain DGGITQSPKYLFRKEGQNVTLSCEQNLNHDAMYWYRQDPGQGLRLIYYSQIVNDFQKGDIAEGYSVSREKKESFPLTVTSAQKNPTAFYLCASNPQGSGANVLTFGAGSRLTVL.

This chain connects TRBV10-3 to TRBJ2-5; TRBD1 matches 9 bases. V lost 5 bases and J lost 8; bases outside the gene matches: 18. The CDR3 has 17 amino acids. Germline lookup yields CDR1 ENHRY and CDR2 SYGVKD. The CDR3 protein is CAISPGWGQGSSGTQYF. In DNA form, the CDR3 reads TGTGCCATCAGTCCGGGGTGGGGACAGGGCTCTTCAGGAACCCAGTACTTC.

The chain combines TRBV14 with TRBJ1-2; tentative D call: TRBD1 (5 bases). The CDR3 is made up of 14 amino acids. Trimming took 0 bases from V and 4 from J, leaving 9 bases between them. CDR1 and CDR2 from the germline V gene are SGHDN and FVKESK. CDR3 sequence reads: CASSQDQGFYGYTF. The CDR3 nucleotides read TGTGCCAGCAGCCAAGATCAGGGTTTCTATGGCTACACCTTC.

CDR3 sequence (DNA): TGTGCCACCAGCAACCGACAGGGAGAAGGCGGGGAGCTGTTTTTT. It codes for CATSNRQGEGGELFF. The chain carries TRBV15 and TRBJ2-2; 7 positions agree with TRBD1. Unmatched junction bases numbered 9, after V lost 4 bases and J lost 7 bases. Germline CDR1 and CDR2: LNHNV and YYDKDF (reference sequence). The CDR3 runs 15 residues.

The rearrangement uses TRBV10-2 and TRBJ2-7; 10 bases map to TRBD2. Germline V gene sequence: CDR1 WSHSY, CDR2 SAAADI. The CDR3 extends over 13 amino acids. The V and J ends lost 7 bases and 5 bases, in that order; junction bases with no gene match: 5. The CDR3 reads CASTVAGGNEQYF. The CDR3 DNA follows: TGCGCCAGCACCGTAGCGGGAGGAAACGAGCAGTACTTC.

The chain couples TRBV7-9 to TRBJ1-1; a possible D gene is TRBD1 (5 bases). Per the germline V gene, CDR1 is SEHNR and CDR2 is FQNEAQ (reference sequence). CDR3 size: 14 residues. Trimming removed 5 bases at V and 3 bases at J, with 13 bases between. The DNA of the CDR3 is TGTGCCAGCAGCCGCCTCGGGGGGGACACTGAAGCTTTCTTT. Its translation: CASSRLGGDTEAFF.

The chain recombines TRBV4-1 with TRBJ1-2, with 10 bases that match TRBD1. The CDR3 has 15 residues. The V gene's germline CDR1 is MGHRA and CDR2 YSYEKL. J lost 1 base, V lost 4 bases, and 3 bases had no gene match. CDR3 protein: CASSPDRGLNYGYTF. CDR3 DNA: TGCGCCAGCAGCCCTGACAGGGGGCTTAACTATGGCTACACCTTC.

This clone was seen only once. The chain recombines TRBV12-5 with TRBJ2-7; maybe TRBD1 (6 bases). Trimming pared 0 bases from V and 5 bases from J, leaving 11 bases between. The CDR3 runs to 14 residues. CDR1 and CDR2 (germline): LGHNT, FRNRAP. Here the CDR3 DNA reads TGTGCTAGTGGTTTGGTACAGGGCCCAGACGAGCAGTACTTC. This translates into CASGLVQGPDEQYF.